This T cell receptor beta chain was observed in a study of shared clonotypes between healthy human individuals. Study-level findings and limits: Clonotypes which were not shared had lower generation probabilities than clonotypes that all four donors shared. Of the naive CD4 clonotypes, approximately 5% were shared across a handful of donors. What naive subsets generally showed was a larger estimated richness than memory subsets showed.

Using immunoSEQ multiplex PCR, the repertoire was profiled, and TCRdb retains in-frame clones only, with some absent. The sample has hundreds of thousands of clones, 98% seen once. About this clone itself: Its antigen is unknown.

The germline gives CDR1 SGHAT, CDR2 FQNNGV. The V segment lost 1 base and the J segment 0 bases; nucleotides outside the gene matches: 8. There are 18 residues in the CDR3. The naive CD8 subset, CD45RO-negative cells positively selected for CCR7, excluded terminally differentiated effector memory CD45RA+ cells. This receptor was obtained from a man aged 25-40 years in good health. Sequencing was performed on naive CD8+ T cells sorted from blood. The rearrangement uses TRBV11-2 and TRBJ2-2; 7 bases fit TRBD2. The CDR3 sequence is CASSLGGGSGSNTGELFF. CDR3 bases: TGTGCCAGCAGCTTAGGGGGAGGGTCGGGTTCGAACACCGGGGAGCTGTTTTTT. Together with reference TRBV11-2 and TRBJ2-2, the CDR3 gives the full variable domain: EAGVAQSPRYKIIEKRQSVAFWCNPISGHATLYWYQQILGQGPKLLIQFQNNGVVDDSQLPKDRFSAERLKGVDSTLKIQPAKLEDSAVYLCASSLGGGSGSNTGELFFGEGSRLTVL.